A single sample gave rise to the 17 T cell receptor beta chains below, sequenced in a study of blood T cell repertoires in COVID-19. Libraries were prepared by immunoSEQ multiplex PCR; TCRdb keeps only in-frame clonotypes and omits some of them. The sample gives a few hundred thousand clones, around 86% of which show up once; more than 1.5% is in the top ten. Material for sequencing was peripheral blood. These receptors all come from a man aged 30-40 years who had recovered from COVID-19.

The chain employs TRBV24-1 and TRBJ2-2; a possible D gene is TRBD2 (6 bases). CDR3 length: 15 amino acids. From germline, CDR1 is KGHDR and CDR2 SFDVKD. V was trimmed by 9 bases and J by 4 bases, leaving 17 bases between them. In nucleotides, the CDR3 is TGTGCCACCGCCAACCCCGCGGGGTCCACCGGGGAGCTGTTTTTT. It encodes CATANPAGSTGELFF.

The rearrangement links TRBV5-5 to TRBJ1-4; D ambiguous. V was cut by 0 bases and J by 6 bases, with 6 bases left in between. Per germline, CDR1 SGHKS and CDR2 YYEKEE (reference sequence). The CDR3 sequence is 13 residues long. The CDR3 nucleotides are TGTGCCAGCAGCTTGGCCAGTTATGAAAAACTGTTTTTT. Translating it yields CASSLASYEKLFF.

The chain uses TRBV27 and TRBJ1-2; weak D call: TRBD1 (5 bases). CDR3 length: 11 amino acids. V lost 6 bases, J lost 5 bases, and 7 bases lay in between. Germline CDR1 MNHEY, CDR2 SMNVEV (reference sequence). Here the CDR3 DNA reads TGTGCCAGCAGCGCAGGGTATGGCTACACCTTC. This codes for CASSAGYGYTF.

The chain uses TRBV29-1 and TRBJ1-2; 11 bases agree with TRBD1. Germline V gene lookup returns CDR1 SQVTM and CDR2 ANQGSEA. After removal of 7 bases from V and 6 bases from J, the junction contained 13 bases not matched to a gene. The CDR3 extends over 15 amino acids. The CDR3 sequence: CSAGGADRGRDGYTF. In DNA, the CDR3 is TGCAGCGCCGGTGGGGCGGACAGGGGGCGCGATGGCTACACCTTC. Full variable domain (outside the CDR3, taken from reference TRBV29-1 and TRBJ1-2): SAVISQKPSRDICQRGTSLTIQCQVDSQVTMMFWYRQQPGQSLTLIATANQGSEATYESGFVIDKFPISRPNLTFSTLTVSNMSPEDSSIYLCSAGGADRGRDGYTFGSGTRLTVV.

The CDR3 coding sequence is TGTGCCAGCAGCTTAGGGGCAGCGGGGGAGCAAGAGACCCAGTACTTC. It codes for CASSLGAAGEQETQYF. V usage is TRBV7-2 and J usage is TRBJ2-5; 8 nucleotides match TRBD2. This CDR3 is built from 16 residues. V shed 1 base, J shed 2 bases, and the junction held 6 bases outside the gene matches. The germline V gene encodes CDR1 SGHTA and CDR2 FQGNSA.

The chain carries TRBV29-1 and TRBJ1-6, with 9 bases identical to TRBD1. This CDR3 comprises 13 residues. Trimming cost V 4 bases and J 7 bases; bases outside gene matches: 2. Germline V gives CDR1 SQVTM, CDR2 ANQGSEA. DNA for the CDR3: TGCAGCGTTGGAACAGGGGGCAATTCACCCCTCCACTTT. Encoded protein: CSVGTGGNSPLHF.

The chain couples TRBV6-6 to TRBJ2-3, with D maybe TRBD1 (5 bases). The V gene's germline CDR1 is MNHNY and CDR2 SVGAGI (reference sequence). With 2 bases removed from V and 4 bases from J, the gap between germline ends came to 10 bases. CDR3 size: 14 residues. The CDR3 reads CASSYTGQADTQYF. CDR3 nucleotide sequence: TGTGCCAGCAGTTACACAGGACAAGCAGATACGCAGTATTTT.

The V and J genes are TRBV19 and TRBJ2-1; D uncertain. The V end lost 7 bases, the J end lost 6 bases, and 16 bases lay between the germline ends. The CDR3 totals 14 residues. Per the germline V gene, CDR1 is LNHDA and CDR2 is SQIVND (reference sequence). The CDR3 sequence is CASNHAGTVNEQFF. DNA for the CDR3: TGTGCCAGTAACCACGCAGGTACCGTCAATGAGCAGTTCTTC.

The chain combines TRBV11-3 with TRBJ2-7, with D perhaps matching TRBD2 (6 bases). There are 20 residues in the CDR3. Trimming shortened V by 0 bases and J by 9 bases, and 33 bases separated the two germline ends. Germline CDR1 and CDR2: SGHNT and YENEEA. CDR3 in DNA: TGTGCCAGCAGCTTAGATACTTTCAAGACACTAGTTGCGGGGACTCCTCGGCAGTACTTC. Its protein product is CASSLDTFKTLVAGTPRQYF.

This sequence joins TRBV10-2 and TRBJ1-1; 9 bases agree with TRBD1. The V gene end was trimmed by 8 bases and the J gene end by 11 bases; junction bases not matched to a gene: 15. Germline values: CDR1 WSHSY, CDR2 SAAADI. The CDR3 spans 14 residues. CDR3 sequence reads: CASLWTGAFAGAFF. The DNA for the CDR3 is TGCGCCAGCCTGTGGACAGGGGCATTCGCGGGGGCTTTCTTT.

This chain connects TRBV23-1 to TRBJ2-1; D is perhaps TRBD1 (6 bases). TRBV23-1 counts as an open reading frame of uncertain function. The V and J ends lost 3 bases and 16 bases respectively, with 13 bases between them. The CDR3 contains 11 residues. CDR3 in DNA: TGCGCCAGCAGTCAGGCAGGGGCCCTCTTCTTC. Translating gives CASSQAGALFF.

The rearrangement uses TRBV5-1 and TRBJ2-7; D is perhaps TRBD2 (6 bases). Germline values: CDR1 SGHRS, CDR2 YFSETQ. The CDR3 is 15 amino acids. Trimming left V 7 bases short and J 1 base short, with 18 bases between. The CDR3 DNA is TGCGCCAGCGCTTTAGGGACTGAGCCATCCTACGAGCAGTACTTC. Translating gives CASALGTEPSYEQYF.

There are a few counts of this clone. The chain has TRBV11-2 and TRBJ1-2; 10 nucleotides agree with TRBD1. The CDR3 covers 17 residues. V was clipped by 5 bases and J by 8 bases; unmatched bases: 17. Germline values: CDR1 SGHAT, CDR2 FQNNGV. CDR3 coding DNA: TGTGCCAGCAGCCCAATAGCGGGACAGGGGTACATGGGGGGCTACACCTTC. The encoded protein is CASSPIAGQGYMGGYTF.

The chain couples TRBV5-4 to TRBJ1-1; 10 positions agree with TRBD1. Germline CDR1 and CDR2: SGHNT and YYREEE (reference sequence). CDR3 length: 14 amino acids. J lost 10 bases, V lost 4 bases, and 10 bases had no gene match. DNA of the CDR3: TGTGCCAGCAGCACCCCGGACAGGGGGGGGACAGCTTTCTTT. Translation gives CASSTPDRGGTAFF.

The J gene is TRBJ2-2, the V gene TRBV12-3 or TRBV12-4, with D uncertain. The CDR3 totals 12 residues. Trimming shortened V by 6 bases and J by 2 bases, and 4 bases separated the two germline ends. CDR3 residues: CASSTNTGELFF. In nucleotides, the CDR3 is TGTGCCAGCAGCACAAACACCGGGGAGCTGTTTTTT.

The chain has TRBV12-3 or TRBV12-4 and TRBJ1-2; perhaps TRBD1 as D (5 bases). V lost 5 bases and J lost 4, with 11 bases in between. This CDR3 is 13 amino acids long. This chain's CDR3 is CASSGWGVYGYTF. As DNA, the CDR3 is TGTGCCAGCAGTGGGTGGGGGGTCTATGGCTACACCTTC.

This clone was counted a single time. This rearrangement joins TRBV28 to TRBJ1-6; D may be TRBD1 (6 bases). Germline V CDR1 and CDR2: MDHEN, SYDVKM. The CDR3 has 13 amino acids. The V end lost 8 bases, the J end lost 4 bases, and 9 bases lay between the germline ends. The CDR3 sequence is CASLGQYNSPLHF. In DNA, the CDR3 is TGTGCCAGCTTAGGACAGTATAATTCACCCCTCCACTTT. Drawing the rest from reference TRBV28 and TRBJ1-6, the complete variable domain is DVKVTQSSRYLVKRTGEKVFLECVQDMDHENMFWYRQDPGLGLRLIYFSYDVKMKEKGDIPEGYSVSREKKERFSLILESASTNQTSMYLCASLGQYNSPLHFGNGTRLTVT.